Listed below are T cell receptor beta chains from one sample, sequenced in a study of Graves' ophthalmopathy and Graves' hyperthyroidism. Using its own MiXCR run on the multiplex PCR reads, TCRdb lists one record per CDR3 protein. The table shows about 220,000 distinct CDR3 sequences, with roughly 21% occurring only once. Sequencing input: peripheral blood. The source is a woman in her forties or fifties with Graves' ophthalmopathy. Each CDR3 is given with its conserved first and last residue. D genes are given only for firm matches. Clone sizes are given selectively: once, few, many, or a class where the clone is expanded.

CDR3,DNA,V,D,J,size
CASSSTEAFF,TGTGCCAGCAGCTCCACTGAAGCTTTCTTT,TRBV28,.,TRBJ1-1,.
CSVVANYGYTF,TGCAGCGTTGTAGCTAACTATGGCTACACCTTC,TRBV29-1,.,TRBJ1-2,.
CASSIRDIYTGELFF,TGTGCCAGCAGCATCCGGGACATCTACACCGGGGAGCTGTTTTTT,TRBV5-4,.,TRBJ2-2,.
CAWAGKETQYF,TGTGCCTGGGCAGGGAAAGAGACCCAGTACTTC,TRBV6-5,.,TRBJ2-5,many
CASRGTAYYGYTF,TGTGCCAGCAGGGGGACAGCCTACTATGGCTACACCTTC,TRBV6-2/TRBV6-3,TRBD1,TRBJ1-2,.
CASSSREGSGRKQYF,TGTGCCAGCAGCTCCCGGGAAGGTAGCGGGAGAAAGCAGTACTTC,TRBV7-3,TRBD2,TRBJ2-7,many
CACSDSGNTIYF,TGTGCCTGTTCGGATTCTGGAAACACCATATATTTT,TRBV30,.,TRBJ1-3,few
CASSQSPGGLQPQHF,TGTGCCAGCAGCCAATCTCCAGGGGGCCTTCAGCCCCAGCATTTT,TRBV5-6,TRBD1,TRBJ1-5,.
CANSFSAETQYF,TGTGCCAACAGCTTTTCGGCAGAGACCCAGTACTTC,TRBV7-9,.,TRBJ2-5,.
CASSLVYLLDSPNYGYTF,TGTGCCAGCAGCTTAGTCTACCTACTGGACAGCCCCAACTATGGCTACACCTTC,TRBV11-2,.,TRBJ1-2,many
CSASPVLEAFF,TGCAGTGCTTCTCCTGTCCTTGAAGCTTTCTTT,TRBV20-1,.,TRBJ1-1,many
CASSLARDWTEAFF,TGTGCCAGCAGCTTAGCCCGGGATTGGACTGAAGCTTTCTTT,TRBV7-9,.,TRBJ1-1,many
CSAQSGSGSINIQYF,TGCAGTGCTCAATCAGGGAGCGGGAGTATAAACATTCAGTACTTC,TRBV20-1,TRBD2,TRBJ2-4,many
CASMTATSNQPQHF,TGTGCCAGCATGACGGCAACTAGCAATCAGCCCCAGCATTTT,TRBV6-1,.,TRBJ1-5,many
CSVVTGAFNQPQHF,TGCAGCGTGGTGACAGGGGCCTTCAATCAGCCCCAGCATTTT,TRBV29-1,TRBD1,TRBJ1-5,many
CAWATLSGNTIYF,TGTGCCTGGGCGACACTCTCTGGAAACACCATATATTTT,TRBV30,.,TRBJ1-3,.
CSHTSGYQETQYF,TGCAGCCATACTAGCGGATACCAAGAGACCCAGTACTTC,TRBV20-1,TRBD2,TRBJ2-5,many
CASRRPTGTSGRQEQFF,TGTGCCAGCAGGAGACCGACCGGGACTAGCGGGAGACAAGAGCAGTTCTTC,TRBV27,TRBD2,TRBJ2-1,few
CASSSGTGDPGELFF,TGTGCCAGCAGCTCCGGGACTGGCGACCCCGGGGAGCTGTTTTTT,TRBV24-1,.,TRBJ2-2,.
CASAGDTIYF,TGTGCCAGCGCTGGCGACACCATATATTTT,TRBV6-5,.,TRBJ1-3,few
CASSSRVPGELFF,TGTGCCAGCAGTTCCAGGGTGCCCGGGGAGCTGTTTTTT,TRBV28,.,TRBJ2-2,once
CASSPGPTRDTEAFF,TGTGCCAGCAGCCCCGGACCAACGAGGGACACTGAAGCTTTCTTT,TRBV5-5,.,TRBJ1-1,few
CASSTILSTDALRAFF,TGTGCCAGCAGCACTATATTGTCAACCGACGCTCTACGGGCTTTCTTT,TRBV11-1,.,TRBJ1-1,many
CASSVLFGAYGYTF,TGTGCCAGCAGCGTGCTTTTCGGGGCCTATGGCTACACCTTC,TRBV9,.,TRBJ1-2,few
CASSLGGLEYEQYF,TGTGCCAGCAGCCTCGGGGGACTAGAATACGAGCAGTACTTC,TRBV11-2,TRBD2,TRBJ2-7,many
CASSEYGDYGYTF,TGTGCCAGCAGTGAATATGGGGACTATGGCTACACCTTC,TRBV2,.,TRBJ1-2,many
CASSSIGTSGELYF,TGTGCCAGCAGTTCTATCGGGACGTCCGGGGAGCTGTATTTT,TRBV2,.,TRBJ2-2,few
CASRPPGQKLSYEQYF,TGTGCCAGCAGGCCACCCGGACAGAAACTTTCCTACGAGCAGTACTTC,TRBV6-1,.,TRBJ2-7,few
CAWREDRFGELFF,TGTGCCTGGAGGGAGGATCGGTTCGGGGAGCTGTTTTTT,TRBV30,.,TRBJ2-2,.
CASSLDRLAGSYEQYF,TGTGCCAGCAGCTTAGATCGTCTAGCTGGTTCCTACGAGCAGTACTTC,TRBV11-2,.,TRBJ2-7,.
CASSPLGASGSRATEQYF,TGTGCCAGCAGTCCCTTGGGTGCCAGCGGGTCCCGGGCCACCGAGCAGTACTTC,TRBV27,.,TRBJ2-7,.
CASTPRDSKETQYF,TGTGCCAGTACCCCCCGGGACTCAAAAGAGACCCAGTACTTC,TRBV19,.,TRBJ2-5,many
CASRPIAGSTGELFF,TGCGCCAGCAGACCCATAGCGGGAAGCACCGGGGAGCTGTTTTTT,TRBV5-1,TRBD2,TRBJ2-2,many
CASSLRTSGTEYF,TGTGCCAGCAGTTTACGGACTAGCGGGACTGAGTATTTT,TRBV27,TRBD2,TRBJ2-3,many
CSARDPALWGETQYF,TGCAGTGCTAGAGATCCCGCCTTATGGGGGGAGACCCAGTACTTC,TRBV20-1,.,TRBJ2-5,.
CASRTWGQETQYF,TGTGCCAGCAGGACCTGGGGGCAAGAGACCCAGTACTTC,TRBV5-5,.,TRBJ2-5,many
CAWRSGFYEQYF,TGTGCCTGGAGATCAGGGTTCTACGAGCAGTACTTC,TRBV30,.,TRBJ2-7,many
CASSSGSSTDTQYF,TGTGCCAGCAGCAGTGGCTCTAGCACAGATACGCAGTATTTT,TRBV6-1,.,TRBJ2-3,many
CSASDRMEQYF,TGCAGTGCTTCGGACAGGATGGAGCAGTACTTC,TRBV20-1,TRBD1,TRBJ2-7,many
CASSLGQGMETQYF,TGCGCCAGCAGCTTGGGACAGGGTATGGAGACCCAGTACTTC,TRBV5-1,TRBD1,TRBJ2-5,many
CASSLDGEGAYEQYF,TGTGCCAGCAGCTTAGACGGGGAGGGTGCCTACGAGCAGTACTTC,TRBV11-2,TRBD2,TRBJ2-7,once
CATSRDGFGRETQYF,TGTGCCACCAGCAGAGATGGGTTCGGCAGAGAGACCCAGTACTTC,TRBV15,.,TRBJ2-5,many
CASSQRGDANTGELFF,TGTGCCAGCAGCCAGAGGGGCGACGCGAACACCGGGGAGCTGTTTTTT,TRBV7-8,.,TRBJ2-2,few
CASSMGTGGITYGYTF,TGTGCCAGCAGTATGGGGACAGGCGGGATTACCTATGGCTACACCTTC,TRBV12-3/TRBV12-4,TRBD1,TRBJ1-2,few
CASSPSLDGTQYF,TGTGCCAGCAGCCCAAGCCTAGACGGGACCCAGTACTTC,TRBV7-3,.,TRBJ2-5,many
CASSWDRNSYEQYF,TGTGCCAGCAGTTGGGACAGAAACTCCTACGAGCAGTACTTC,TRBV6-5,TRBD1,TRBJ2-7,many
CASSWGDLYEQYF,TGTGCCAGCAGTTGGGGTGACTTGTACGAGCAGTACTTC,TRBV12-3/TRBV12-4,.,TRBJ2-7,.